The TCR beta chain described here comes from a study of regulatory T cells in long-lasting Graves disease. Germline CDR1 is MDHEN and CDR2 is SYDVKM. The V and J ends lost 5 bases and 0 bases, in that order; junction bases with no gene match: 3. The CDR3 consists of 14 residues. This clonotype was seen at least ten times. For TCR beta, libraries came from iRepertoire HTBI primers and Arm-PCR of CDR3 regions. TCRdb reprocessed the multiplex PCR reads with MiXCR, giving one entry per CDR3 protein. Of over 450,000 distinct CDR3 sequences listed, around 12% are singletons. The sample's time point: newly diagnosed GD, antithyroid drugs for less than 3 months. RNA isolated from PBMCs was used to make the TCR library. The authors drew patients from an endocrinology department in Xi'an, China. This sample also belongs to another study, concerning T cells in Graves' hyperthyroidism and ophthalmopathy. This second study says: When the TCR CDR3 underwent first-round RT-PCR, the HTBI primer set was used.

The sample consisted of peripheral blood mononuclear cells (PBMCs), taken at new diagnosis, from a patient treated with antithyroid drugs. The rearrangement joins TRBV28 to TRBJ2-7; 8 bases are a match to TRBD1. This sequence was found in a woman in her 30s with Graves disease. CDR3 residues: CASSVQGGSYEQYF. CDR3 DNA sequence: TGTGCCAGCAGTGTACAGGGGGGCTCCTACGAGCAGTACTTC.